Below, 21 T cell receptor beta chains from the same sample are listed, as sequenced in a study of blood T cell repertoires in COVID-19. Measured with immunoSEQ multiplex PCR; TCRdb has only the in-frame clones, and not every one. The table records roughly 74,000 clones, approximately 84% of them present only once. Source material: peripheral blood. These receptors were obtained from an older man with acute or convalescent COVID-19.

This chain links TRBV7-2 with TRBJ2-7; tentatively, D is TRBD2 (6 bases). There are 14 residues in the CDR3. Germline V gene sequence: CDR1 SGHTA, CDR2 FQGNSA. The germline V and J ends were trimmed by 1 base and 7 bases, with 14 bases remaining between them. The CDR3 loop reads CASSLGGTPREQYF. In nucleotides, the CDR3 is TGTGCCAGCAGCTTAGGCGGGACGCCAAGAGAGCAGTACTTC.

The chain carries TRBV5-1 and TRBJ2-7; D is undetermined. In germline, CDR1 is SGHRS, CDR2 YFSETQ. V lost 0 bases, J lost 6 bases, and 10 bases lay in between. The CDR3 contains 13 residues. The DNA for the CDR3 is TGCGCCAGCAGCTTGGGAAGCCCTGCCGAGCAGTACTTC. This codes for CASSLGSPAEQYF. The variable domain in full, completed from reference TRBV5-1 and TRBJ2-7, reads KAGVTQTPRYLIKTRGQQVTLSCSPISGHRSVSWYQQTPGQGLQFLFEYFSETQRNKGNFPGRFSGRQFSNSRSEMNVSTLELGDSALYLCASSLGSPAEQYFGPGTRLTVT.

This chain joins TRBV12-3 or TRBV12-4 and TRBJ1-4; tentative D call: TRBD1 (5 bases). V was cut by 11 bases and J by 8 bases, with 18 bases left in between. The CDR3 loop spans 13 amino acids. The CDR3 coding sequence is TGTGCCGCCGGGGGTTGGGGTAGAGAAAAACTGTTTTTT. Protein product: CAAGGWGREKLFF.

The chain uses TRBV28 and TRBJ1-3; D remains ambiguous. The CDR3 is 14 amino acids. Germline CDR1 MDHEN, CDR2 SYDVKM. Trimming left V 6 bases short and J 4 bases short, with 13 bases between. The CDR3 loop reads CASRPMNSGNTIYF. As DNA, the CDR3 is TGTGCCAGCAGACCCATGAACTCCGGAAACACCATATATTTT.

This clone was counted once. The rearrangement uses TRBV19 and TRBJ2-3, with 8 nucleotides matching TRBD1. CDR1 is LNHDA, CDR2 SQIVND, per germline (reference sequence). Losses at the gene ends were 11 bases for V and 5 bases for J; bases not matched to a gene: 9. The CDR3 totals 13 residues. CDR3 nucleotide sequence: TGTGCCTCTGGACAGGGCTACTTAGATACGCAGTATTTT. Amino acid sequence: CASGQGYLDTQYF. Filled out from reference TRBV19 and TRBJ2-3, the complete variable domain reads DGGITQSPKYLFRKEGQNVTLSCEQNLNHDAMYWYRQDPGQGLRLIYYSQIVNDFQKGDIAEGYSVSREKKESFPLTVTSAQKNPTAFYLCASGQGYLDTQYFGPGTRLTVL.

The chain links TRBV6-5 to TRBJ1-2; D is perhaps TRBD1 (6 bases). From germline, CDR1 is MNHEY and CDR2 SVGAGI. The ends were cut back, 6 bases at V and 2 bases at J, with 16 bases in the middle. CDR3 size: 15 residues. Written as DNA, the CDR3 is TGTGCCAGCAGCCCCGGACAGTTCGTGAACTATGGCTACACCTTC. It yields the protein CASSPGQFVNYGYTF.

The chain couples TRBV12-3 or TRBV12-4 to TRBJ1-4; D is uncertain. V was cut by 7 bases and J by 4 bases, with 10 bases left in between. There are 13 residues in the CDR3. CDR3 protein: CASIGGINEKLFF. CDR3 in DNA: TGTGCCAGCATAGGAGGGATTAATGAAAAACTGTTTTTT.

This chain connects TRBV6-5 to TRBJ2-1; 14 nucleotides match TRBD2. The V gene's germline CDR1 is MNHEY and CDR2 SVGAGI. V was pared by 2 bases and J by 6 bases, with 3 bases of the junction left unmatched. The CDR3 loop spans 16 amino acids. Here the CDR3 DNA reads TGTGCCAGCAGTTACGGGACTAGCGGGAGACGCAATGAGCAGTTCTTC. Translated: CASSYGTSGRRNEQFF.

The V gene is TRBV9, the J gene TRBJ2-6, with D possibly being TRBD1 (5 bases). The CDR3 runs 20 residues. Trimming took off 2 bases at V and 0 bases at J, with 21 bases between the two ends. CDR1 SGDLS and CDR2 YYNGEE come from the germline V gene. CDR3 amino acids: CASSVELWVRANSGANVLTF. DNA of the CDR3: TGTGCCAGCAGCGTCGAACTTTGGGTCAGGGCAAACTCTGGGGCCAACGTCCTGACTTTC.

The chain recombines TRBV10-1 with TRBJ2-7, with no clear D. Trimming cost V 3 bases and J 0 bases, with 6 bases left between them. Germline CDR1 and CDR2: WNHNN and SYGVQD (reference sequence). CDR3 length: 13 amino acids. CDR3 region: CASSDPGSYEQYF. The CDR3 bases are TGCGCCAGCAGTGACCCGGGCTCCTACGAGCAGTACTTC.

The J gene is TRBJ1-2, the V gene TRBV7-9, with D perhaps TRBD1 (6 bases). With 0 bases removed from V and 4 bases from J, the gap between germline ends came to 12 bases. In germline, CDR1 is SEHNR, CDR2 FQNEAQ (reference sequence). The CDR3 is 15 amino acids. The CDR3 here is CASSLAPGEGYGYTF. In nucleotides, the CDR3 is TGTGCCAGCAGCTTAGCTCCAGGGGAGGGCTATGGCTACACCTTC.

The chain carries TRBV28 and TRBJ1-2, with 9 bases that match TRBD1. The ends lost 1 base at V and 4 bases at J; junction bases unmatched: 1. The germline CDR1 and CDR2 sequences are MDHEN and SYDVKM. The CDR3 length is 14 residues. The DNA for the CDR3 is TGTGCCAGCAGTTTATCGACAGGGGGCTATGGCTACACCTTC. Translation gives CASSLSTGGYGYTF.

Only one count was recorded for this clone. This chain uses TRBV18 with TRBJ2-3; TRBD2 agrees at 14 bases. CDR1 and CDR2 (germline): KGHSH, LQKENI. The CDR3 is 19 residues long. J lost 3 bases, V lost 5 bases, and 13 bases had no gene match. The chain's CDR3 is CASSTRKGTSGGITDTQYF. CDR3 DNA sequence: TGTGCCAGCTCAACACGGAAAGGGACTAGCGGGGGAATTACAGATACGCAGTATTTT.

V and J are TRBV27 and TRBJ2-1; 8 bases align to TRBD2. Losses at the gene ends were 5 bases for V and 0 bases for J; bases not matched to a gene: 3. The CDR3 has 15 amino acids. CDR1 and CDR2 from the germline V gene are MNHEY and SMNVEV (reference sequence). Here the CDR3 DNA reads TGTGCCAGCAGTGCCGGGACTAGCTCCTACAATGAGCAGTTCTTC. Its translation: CASSAGTSSYNEQFF.

The rearrangement uses TRBV5-6 and TRBJ1-5; no firm D call. The CDR3 extends over 16 amino acids. Germline V gene data show CDR1 as SGHDT and CDR2 as YYEEEE. V was cut by 3 bases and J by 2 bases, with 15 bases left in between. The CDR3 coding sequence is TGTGCCAGCAGCTCCCAGTGGGCAGAAGGCAATCAGCCCCAGCATTTT. It yields the protein CASSSQWAEGNQPQHF.

The chain has TRBV7-2 and TRBJ2-1, with D hard to call. CDR1 is SGHTA and CDR2 is FQGNSA in the germline V gene. This CDR3 is 15 amino acids long. V lost 5 bases to trimming and J lost 2 bases, with 13 bases between them. CDR3 DNA sequence: TGTGCCAGCAGCGCCGCGCCTCCACCCTACAATGAGCAGTTCTTC. Its translation is CASSAAPPPYNEQFF.

The gene calls are TRBV4-3 and TRBJ2-7; tentative D call: TRBD1 (7 bases). The CDR3 spans 16 residues. Trimming cost V 4 bases and J 5 bases, with 21 bases left between them. The germline gives CDR1 LGHNA, CDR2 YSLEER. This CDR3 reads CASSLNRGGGADEQYF. The CDR3 DNA follows: TGCGCCAGCAGCCTAAACAGGGGAGGTGGTGCCGACGAGCAGTACTTC.

CDR3 coding DNA: TGTGCCAGCAATTCGTTGGGAACAGGGCTCTATGGCTACACCTTC. Protein product: CASNSLGTGLYGYTF. The rearrangement links TRBV28 to TRBJ1-2; D is possibly TRBD1 (6 bases). The germline V and J ends were trimmed by 7 bases and 4 bases, with 19 bases remaining between them. The germline CDR1 and CDR2 sequences are MDHEN and SYDVKM. The CDR3 is 15 amino acids.

The CDR3 spells CASSPVPPGGTTTDTQYF. In nucleotides, the CDR3 is TGTGCCAGCTCACCAGTCCCTCCGGGGGGGACGACCACAGATACGCAGTATTTT. V gene TRBV18 combines with J gene TRBJ2-3, with TRBD2 matching over 8 bases. The CDR3 has 18 residues. Per germline, CDR1 KGHSH and CDR2 LQKENI. V was pared by 2 bases and J by 2 bases, with 12 bases of the junction left unmatched.

The rearrangement uses TRBV29-1 and TRBJ2-1; 7 nucleotides line up with TRBD2. Per the germline V gene, CDR1 is SQVTM and CDR2 is ANQGSEA. The ends lost 6 bases at V and 7 bases at J; junction bases unmatched: 3. This CDR3 is 11 amino acids long. The CDR3 loop is CSVALANEQFF. DNA for the CDR3: TGCAGCGTGGCACTAGCGAATGAGCAGTTCTTC.

The rearrangement joins TRBV9 to TRBJ2-3; a possible D gene is TRBD1 (6 bases). V gave up 4 bases and J gave up 7 bases, with 22 bases separating them. Looked up from germline, CDR1 is SGDLS and CDR2 is YYNGEE. This CDR3 is 16 amino acids long. DNA of the CDR3: TGTGCCAGCAGCTTCAAGCCGCTCGAACAGGGCTATACGCAGTATTTT. Encoded protein: CASSFKPLEQGYTQYF. The whole variable domain, filled in from reference TRBV9 and TRBJ2-3, reads DSGVTQTPKHLITATGQRVTLRCSPRSGDLSVYWYQQSLDQGLQFLIQYYNGEERAKGNILERFSAQQFPDLHSELNLSSLELGDSALYFCASSFKPLEQGYTQYFGPGTRLTVL.